This T cell receptor (beta chain) was sequenced in a study of cytomegalovirus exposure and HLA in healthy donors. Overall study findings and caveats: It was reported that the classifier diagnosed cytomegalovirus status with high specificity and sensitivity in both the original and validation cohorts. Earlier analysis yielded a pattern in which most TCR beta V segments were productive about 90% or about 30% of the time.

For this clone: Antigen: not known.

The PCR was carried out with 60 Vbeta primers and 13 Jbeta primers. Measured with immunoSEQ multiplex PCR; TCRdb has only the in-frame clones, and not every one. The clone table shows approximately 180,000 clones, with the ten largest holding 5.5% to 7.5%. The ends lost 1 base at V and 3 bases at J; junction bases unmatched: 15. The CDR3 spans 18 residues. Germline CDR1 reads SGHVS; CDR2 reads FNYEAQ. The gene calls are TRBV7-6 and TRBJ2-7; TRBD1 aligns across 7 bases. The sequence came from a man aged 30 to 45 in good health and CMV-seronegative. Input material: PBMCs. CDR3 sequence reads: CASSLEGARLELSYEQYF. CDR3 nucleotide sequence: TGTGCCAGCAGCTTAGAGGGGGCGAGGTTGGAGTTGAGCTACGAGCAGTACTTC.